The 5 T cell receptor beta chains presented below share a single source sample, sequenced in a study of Ad26.COV2.S vaccination and SARS-CoV-2 variants. As for treatment: 15 to 20 received Ad26.COV2.S at low or high dose, single or two shots; 5 received placebo; per-sample allocation not given. Specimen acquisition occurred on day 63 following the initial vaccine or placebo injection. Method: immunoSEQ multiplex PCR; TCRdb's copy keeps in-frame clones and lacks some. The sample holds roughly 320,000 clones; approximately 80% are singletons and the top ten take 2% to 2.5%. The sample in question was peripheral blood, obtained in a trial of Ad26.COV2.S vaccine versus placebo. These receptors came from a person aged 18-65 years who received the Ad26.COV2.S COVID-19 vaccine or a placebo.

A remark on this clone: The germline gene is not matched at one end of the junction; a read error may be the cause. The gene calls are TRBV2 and TRBJ2-7, with 12 bases that match TRBD2. This CDR3 region has 15 residues. Per germline, CDR1 SNHLY and CDR2 FYNNEI. The CDR3 region is CASSTATSGGPLVLF. CDR3 DNA sequence: TGTGCCAGCAGCACCGCGACTAGCGGGGGCCCCCTCGTCCTCTTC. The full variable domain, completed using reference TRBV2 and TRBJ2-7, is EPEVTQTPSHQVTQMGQEVILRCVPISNHLYFYWYRQILGQKVEFLVSFYNNEISEKSEIFDDQFSVERPDGSNFTLKIRSTKLEDSAMYFCASSTATSGGPLVLFGPGTRLTVT.

This rearrangement joins TRBV9 to TRBJ1-6; TRBD1 agrees at 7 bases. The CDR3 has 14 residues. Trimming removed 3 bases from V and 10 bases from J; junction bases left unmatched: 7. Germline CDR1 is SGDLS and CDR2 is YYNGEE. CDR3 in DNA: TGTGCCAGCAGCGGGGACAGTTACTCATCACCCCTCCACTTT. Translated: CASSGDSYSSPLHF.

In nucleotides, the CDR3 is TGTGCCAGCAGTTACGAGGGAGTGAATGGCTACACCTTC. Its translation: CASSYEGVNGYTF. V gene TRBV6-5 combines with J gene TRBJ1-2; D is unresolved. V lost 2 bases, J lost 6 bases, and 10 bases lay in between. From germline, CDR1 is MNHEY and CDR2 SVGAGI. This CDR3 spans 13 amino acids.

The CDR3 nucleotides read TGTGCCAGCAGCTCCGGACAGGGGGGAAATGAGCAGTTCTTC. Its translation: CASSSGQGGNEQFF. The chain couples TRBV5-4 to TRBJ2-1; 10 positions match TRBD1. Per germline, CDR1 SGHNT and CDR2 YYREEE (reference sequence). This CDR3 spans 14 amino acids. J was trimmed by 7 bases and V by 3 bases; bases with no gene match: 4.

This sequence joins TRBV7-2 and TRBJ2-7; 9 nucleotides line up with TRBD2. CDR3 length equals 14 residues. V shed 5 bases, J shed 3 bases, and the junction held 5 bases outside the gene matches. Per germline, CDR1 SGHTA and CDR2 FQGNSA. Here the CDR3 reads CASSHSRGGYEQYF. CDR3 nucleotides: TGTGCCAGCAGCCACTCGCGGGGGGGCTACGAGCAGTACTTC.